Described below is a single T cell receptor (beta chain) sequence and its context. The antigen is not known. Assay used: immunoSEQ multiplex PCR; TCRdb lists only in-frame clones, some missing. Here the sample spans some 94,000 clones, 95% to 96% being singletons. This record comes from a study of OX40 agonist ivuxolimab in advanced cancers. Study findings and constraints: In the expanded peripheral T cells, antigen specificity was never determined.

Germline CDR1 is SGHVS and CDR2 is FNYEAQ. The CDR3 spans 18 residues. V was pared by 2 bases and J by 4 bases, with 13 bases of the junction left unmatched. The chain carries TRBV7-6 and TRBJ2-7; 11 bases are a match to TRBD2. The source was CD4+ or CD8+ T cells sorted from blood, collected in a trial of the OX40 agonist ivuxolimab. This TCR came from an adult with an advanced solid tumor such as melanoma, head and neck, liver or kidney cancer. The CDR3 coding sequence is TGTGCCAGCAGCTTAAGTACTAGCGGGAGCCGATACCTTTACGAGCAGTACTTC. It translates to CASSLSTSGSRYLYEQYF. Full variable domain (rest looked up from reference TRBV7-6 and TRBJ2-7): GAGVSQSPRYKVTKRGQDVALRCDPISGHVSLYWYRQALGQGPEFLTYFNYEAQQDKSGLPNDRFSAERPEGSISTLTIQRTEQRDSAMYRCASSLSTSGSRYLYEQYFGPGTRLTVT.